This section outlines one T cell receptor beta chain sequence together with its context. Methods used by the authors: Reference gene primer amplification yielded estimated nucleated cell counts. Assay: immunoSEQ multiplex PCR; the TCRdb copy retains only in-frame clones and omits some. V, J and clone size are those of that table, while D and trimming were read from the DNA. The sample has roughly 190,000 clones, 75% to 90% seen once; the top ten hold around 7.8%. This CDR3 is 14 amino acids long. Germline CDR1 is SNHLY and CDR2 is FYNNEI. V dropped 6 bases and J dropped 8; count of bases not matched to a gene: 9. These data are taken from a study of blood T cell repertoires in COVID-19. At the level of the study: PBMCs, B-cell-depleted T cells, or T cells were the source of the cDNA or gDNA that made up the material.

This receptor was identified in a woman in her sixties or seventies with acute or convalescent COVID-19. Specimen: peripheral blood. This chain links TRBV2 with TRBJ2-1; the match to TRBD2 covers 8 bases. CDR3 sequence (DNA): TGTGCCAGCAGGTGGCTAGCGGGTTCGGATGAGCAGTTCTTC. Translated, it gives CASRWLAGSDEQFF.